This T cell receptor (beta chain) was observed in a study of T-cell memory formation after mild COVID-19. Study as a whole: Each donor largely had its own TCR clusters.

Germline V CDR1 and CDR2: MNHEY, SMNVEV (reference sequence). The CDR3 totals 13 residues. V lost 6 bases and J 3 bases, leaving 11 bases between the germline ends. 5'RACE, which relied on constant-segment primers, yielded TCR alpha and TCR beta cDNA libraries carrying sample barcodes and UMIs. TCRdb independently ran MiXCR on the 5' RACE reads; one entry per CDR3 protein. The data show about 140,000 distinct CDR3 sequences, about 25% seen once. Findings and caveats of the study: Pre-infection memory held some responding clones, suggesting pre-existing cross-reactive T cells responded. CD4+ contracting clones lay mainly in CM and EM, CD8+ ones in EMRA.

For this clonotype: What it binds is unknown.

The sample comprised PBMCs or a T cell subset sorted from them (not recorded which). The clonotype originates from an adult woman who had mild COVID-19 (a few samples of this study predate the infection). Cell type and time point are not known. The rearrangement links TRBV27 to TRBJ1-1; D not resolved. Written as DNA, the CDR3 is TGTGCCAGCAGGGCCCGGCATTACACTGAAGCTTTCTTT. Protein: CASRARHYTEAFF.